Listed below are T cell receptor beta chains from one sample, sequenced in a study of technical replicates of blood from four donors. Some clones are missing from TCRdb's copy, which holds only in-frame ones; the method was immunoSEQ multiplex PCR. The sample consists of about 69,000 clones, 80% to 90% of them appearing once. Sequenced input: PBMCs. These receptors all stem from a human donor in good health. Some clones in this sample may be carry-over from other donors' samples. Each CDR3 is given with its conserved first and last residue. The D gene is left open where the match is weak. Size values are once, few and many counts, or a class for expanded clones, and some rows have none.

size	D	V	J	CDR3	DNA
.	.	TRBV7-3	TRBJ2-1	CASSLTSQGGYEQFF	TGTGCCAGCAGCTTAACGTCACAGGGGGGGTATGAGCAGTTCTTC
.	.	TRBV7-2	TRBJ1-6	CASSPRTDSPLHF	TGTGCCAGCAGCCCCCGGACAGATTCACCCCTCCACTTT
.	.	TRBV7-2	TRBJ1-2	CASSLASGIGYGYTF	TGTGCCAGCAGCTTAGCCTCAGGGATCGGCTATGGCTACACCTTC
.	.	TRBV5-6	TRBJ1-5	CASSLYTGSQPQHF	TGTGCCAGCAGCTTGTATACAGGGAGTCAGCCCCAGCATTTT
few	.	TRBV4-3	TRBJ1-6	CASSQGEGDPLSPLHF	TGCGCCAGCAGCCAAGGAGAGGGGGACCCTCTTTCACCCCTCCACTTT
once	.	TRBV9	TRBJ2-3	CASSGPGTTPGDTQYF	TGTGCCAGCAGCGGGCCGGGGACAACCCCGGGAGATACGCAGTATTTT
.	TRBD2	TRBV9	TRBJ2-1	CASSVGAGGPYNEQFF	TGTGCCAGCAGCGTAGGGGCGGGGGGGCCCTACAATGAGCAGTTCTTC
.	.	TRBV6-5	TRBJ2-6	CASSYAHGPGANVLTF	TGTGCCAGCAGTTACGCCCATGGGCCTGGGGCCAACGTCCTGACTTTC
once	.	TRBV10-3	TRBJ1-1	CAISGEQGNTEAFF	TGTGCCATCAGTGGGGAACAGGGGAACACTGAAGCTTTCTTT
.	TRBD2	TRBV6-6	TRBJ2-7	CASSYSFAGGYEQYF	TGTGCCAGCAGTTACTCCTTTGCGGGAGGCTACGAGCAGTACTTC
.	.	TRBV5-4	TRBJ2-1	CASSLVQHNEQFF	TGTGCCAGCAGCTTGGTACAGCACAATGAGCAGTTCTTC
.	.	TRBV14	TRBJ1-6	CASSQVRGAPNSPLHF	TGTGCCAGCAGCCAAGTTCGCGGGGCCCCTAATTCACCCCTCCACTTT
.	TRBD2	TRBV4-3	TRBJ2-7	CASSPSVGGRGWNEQYF	TGCGCCAGCAGCCCTTCGGTAGGCGGGAGGGGGTGGAACGAGCAGTACTTC
.	.	TRBV4-3	TRBJ2-5	CASSQDRGIQETQYF	TGCGCCAGCAGCCAAGATCGGGGTATCCAAGAGACCCAGTACTTC
.	.	TRBV7-9	TRBJ2-2	CASSDNSGELFF	TGTGCCAGCAGCGACAACTCCGGGGAGCTGTTTTTT
.	TRBD2	TRBV7-2	TRBJ2-5	CASSLLGGEETQYF	TGTGCCAGCAGCTTACTCGGGGGGGAAGAGACCCAGTACTTC
.	.	TRBV19	TRBJ1-3	CASMRQGLPGNTIYF	TGTGCCAGTATGCGCCAGGGTCTACCCGGAAACACCATATATTTT
.	TRBD2	TRBV29-1	TRBJ2-7	CSVETSGSYEQYF	TGCAGCGTTGAAACTAGCGGCTCCTACGAGCAGTACTTC
.	TRBD2	TRBV7-2	TRBJ2-2	CASSREAGGSGELFF	TGTGCCAGCAGTCGGGAGGCGGGAGGATCCGGGGAGCTGTTTTTT
.	.	TRBV19	TRBJ1-1	CASSIDRNTEAFF	TGTGCCAGTAGTATCGATAGGAACACTGAAGCTTTCTTT
once	TRBD1	TRBV28	TRBJ1-2	CASETGVGYGYTF	TGTGCCAGCGAAACAGGGGTAGGGTATGGCTACACCTTC
.	.	TRBV21-1	TRBJ1-1	CASSKSEVNTEAFF	TGTGCCAGCAGCAAATCAGAAGTGAACACTGAAGCTTTCTTT
.	.	TRBV13	TRBJ1-1	CASSFGATRGAEAFF	TGTGCCAGCAGCTTTGGGGCCACCCGGGGGGCTGAAGCTTTCTTT
.	.	TRBV4-3	TRBJ2-6	CASSQDLSSGANVLTF	TGCGCCAGCAGCCAAGATCTCAGCTCTGGGGCCAACGTCCTGACTTTC
.	.	TRBV20-1	TRBJ2-2	CSAHGELFF	TGCAGTGCACACGGGGAGCTGTTTTTT
once	.	TRBV6-5	TRBJ1-2	CASRPNQGGYTF	TGTGCCAGCAGACCGAATCAGGGGGGCTACACCTTC
.	TRBD1	TRBV7-3	TRBJ2-2	CASSSRTGSAGELFF	TGTGCCAGCAGCTCGAGGACAGGGTCGGCCGGGGAGCTGTTTTTT
.	.	TRBV7-2	TRBJ2-1	CASSLSLASYNEQFF	TGTGCCAGCAGCTTGTCGTTAGCGTCCTACAATGAGCAGTTCTTC
.	.	TRBV5-4	TRBJ2-7	CASSLGLAMSYEQYF	TGTGCCAGCAGCTTGGGGCTAGCGATGTCCTACGAGCAGTACTTC
few	.	TRBV7-2	TRBJ2-7	CASSLEVTAYEQYF	TGTGCCAGCAGCTTAGAGGTGACAGCCTACGAGCAGTACTTC
.	.	TRBV7-9	TRBJ1-5	CASSLGAEGGQPQHF	TGTGCCAGCAGCTTAGGGGCTGAAGGGGGTCAGCCCCAGCATTTT
.	.	TRBV19	TRBJ1-1	CASHQGTDIGAEAFF	TGTGCCAGCCATCAGGGGACCGACATAGGAGCTGAAGCTTTCTTT
.	TRBD1	TRBV4-1	TRBJ1-1	CASSLTGGGTEAFF	TGCGCCAGCAGCCTAACAGGGGGTGGTACTGAAGCTTTCTTT
.	TRBD2	TRBV5-1	TRBJ2-1	CASSFLAGGSVEQFF	TGCGCCAGCAGCTTTCTAGCGGGGGGGTCGGTTGAGCAGTTCTTC
few	.	TRBV7-9	TRBJ1-2	CASSMLSWETLWGYTF	TGTGCCAGCAGTATGTTAAGCTGGGAGACCCTCTGGGGCTACACCTTC
.	.	TRBV5-6	TRBJ2-7	CASSLVGEAYEQYF	TGTGCCAGCAGCTTGGTTGGGGAGGCCTACGAGCAGTACTTC
.	.	TRBV6-5	TRBJ1-6	CASSATNPNNSPLHF	TGTGCCAGCAGTGCTACGAACCCCAATAATTCACCCCTCCACTTT
.	.	TRBV6-1	TRBJ2-7	CASRGTFYEQYF	TGTGCCAGTAGAGGGACATTCTACGAGCAGTACTTC
.	.	TRBV5-4	TRBJ2-3	CASSRRSGGPTDTQYF	TGTGCCAGCAGCCGGAGGTCCGGGGGACCCACAGATACGCAGTATTTT
.	.	TRBV21-1	TRBJ2-3	CASSILGGRTDTQYF	TGTGCCAGCAGCATCCTAGGGGGCCGGACAGATACGCAGTATTTT
.	TRBD2	TRBV6-1	TRBJ2-3	CASRLAPTDTQYF	TGTGCCAGCCGACTAGCGCCCACAGATACGCAGTATTTT
.	.	TRBV9	TRBJ2-1	CASSPPLRDEQFF	TGTGCCAGCAGCCCTCCCTTGAGGGATGAGCAGTTCTTC
few	.	TRBV5-1	TRBJ2-7	CASSRDIDSYEQYF	TGCGCCAGCAGCAGGGACATAGACTCCTACGAGCAGTACTTC
.	TRBD1	TRBV5-5	TRBJ2-7	CVSSLVQGANGEQYF	TGTGTCAGCAGCTTGGTCCAGGGGGCAAATGGCGAGCAGTACTTC
.	.	TRBV5-6	TRBJ2-5	CASSQGLTGETQYF	TGTGCCAGCAGCCAGGGACTGACTGGAGAGACCCAGTACTTC
.	TRBD1	TRBV25-1	TRBJ2-3	CASSVREWTGSSTDTQYF	TGTGCCAGCAGTGTTAGGGAGTGGACAGGGAGTAGCACAGATACGCAGTATTTT
.	.	TRBV6-6	TRBJ1-1	CASIRQAEAFF	TGTGCCAGCATTCGACAGGCTGAAGCTTTCTTT
.	.	TRBV14	TRBJ2-2	CASSQATGELFF	TGTGCCAGCAGCCAAGCGACCGGGGAGCTGTTTTTT
.	.	TRBV19	TRBJ2-5	CASSLTGKETQYF	TGTGCCAGTAGCCTCACGGGGAAGGAGACCCAGTACTTC
.	TRBD1	TRBV11-3	TRBJ2-1	CASSPGTGVNNEQFF	TGTGCCAGCAGCCCCGGGACAGGGGTGAACAATGAGCAGTTCTTC
.	TRBD2	TRBV11-2	TRBJ2-1	CASSLLTLGRSGNEQFF	TGTGCCAGCAGCTTACTTACCCTCGGGAGGAGCGGCAATGAGCAGTTCTTC
.	TRBD1	TRBV10-3	TRBJ1-1	CAVRDRQIEAFF	TGTGCCGTCCGGGACAGGCAAATCGAAGCTTTCTTT